The next 10 T cell receptor beta chains were all read from a single sample in a study of naive and memory T cell subsets. Amplification of ligated cDNA took four PCR rounds with SP2 and nested alpha and beta constant primers. TCRdb fed the UMI-ligation and nested PCR reads into MiXCR, producing one record per CDR3 protein. The sample shows 30,000 to 35,000 distinct CDR3 sequences, under 8.5% of them seen only once. The sample's treatment: skin biopsy from PPD injection site in Mantoux-positive individual. A UMI-containing oligonucleotide was joined by 3' ligation to the TCR cDNA template. The material was skin, obtained from a tuberculin skin test site. The source of these receptors is an adult in good health.

By sample fraction, this clonotype is medium-sized. V gene TRBV6-2 or TRBV6-3 combines with J gene TRBJ2-3, with D unclear. Germline loops: CDR1 MNHEY, CDR2 SVGEGT. Trimming removed 6 bases at V and 2 bases at J, with 15 bases between. This CDR3 spans 15 amino acids. CDR3 bases: TGTGCCAGCAGGCGACAATTGGGGTACACAGATACGCAGTATTTT. As protein: CASRRQLGYTDTQYF.

This clonotype was counted between two and nine times. Here the CDR3 reads CASSLIQGRDSPLHF. CDR3 bases: TGTGCCAGTAGTCTTATACAGGGTAGGGATTCACCCCTCCACTTT. The rearrangement joins TRBV19 to TRBJ1-6, with a possible D match to TRBD1 (6 bases). This CDR3 has 15 amino acids. Germline V CDR1 and CDR2: LNHDA, SQIVND (reference sequence). Trimming removed 5 bases from V and 8 bases from J, with 16 bases in between.

This clonotype occurred many times. The V and J genes are TRBV6-5 and TRBJ2-2, with D unclear. The CDR3 sequence is 13 residues long. V was pared by 2 bases and J by 6 bases, with 7 bases between. Germline CDR1 is MNHEY and CDR2 is SVGAGI. The CDR3 protein is CASSYGNSGELFF. In DNA, the CDR3 is TGTGCCAGCAGTTACGGAAATTCCGGGGAGCTGTTTTTT.

This chain joins TRBV20-1 and TRBJ2-7; the D is unclear. The CDR3 spans 15 residues. CDR1 is DFQATT, CDR2 SNEGSKA, per germline (reference sequence). The V end was cut by 3 bases, the J end by 4 bases, with 19 bases between. The CDR3 sequence: CSASESSSRYYEQYF. In DNA, the CDR3 is TGCAGTGCTAGCGAGTCGTCATCGCGATATTACGAGCAGTACTTC.

This clonotype was detected many times. The chain recombines TRBV7-9 with TRBJ1-1; D may be TRBD1 (5 bases). CDR1 and CDR2 (germline): SEHNR, FQNEAQ (reference sequence). Between the trimmed V and J ends, which lost 5 bases and 4 bases, there was a span of 11 bases. CDR3 size: 13 residues. CDR3 sequence (DNA): TGTGCCAGCAGCGATCGGGGGAGCACTGAAGCTTTCTTT. Its translation: CASSDRGSTEAFF.

This clonotype was seen repeatedly, ten times or more. This chain joins TRBV9 and TRBJ2-3; 10 bases agree with TRBD2. CDR3 size: 19 residues. After removal of 0 bases from V and 4 bases from J, the junction contained 14 bases not matched to a gene. The germline CDR1 and CDR2 sequences are SGDLS and YYNGEE. The CDR3, as DNA: TGTGCCAGCAGCGTAGAAGCGGGGGGGCTTTTTACGGGGGCAGATACGCAGTATTTT. It encodes CASSVEAGGLFTGADTQYF. The full variable domain, with the rest looked up from reference TRBV9 and TRBJ2-3, is DSGVTQTPKHLITATGQRVTLRCSPRSGDLSVYWYQQSLDQGLQFLIQYYNGEERAKGNILERFSAQQFPDLHSELNLSSLELGDSALYFCASSVEAGGLFTGADTQYFGPGTRLTVL.

In this sample, this clonotype turned up many times. The rearrangement links TRBV5-1 to TRBJ1-4; D unresolved. Germline-derived CDR1 and CDR2 are SGHRS and YFSETQ. This CDR3 spans 14 amino acids. Trimming took off 3 bases at V and 6 bases at J, with 12 bases between the two ends. Here the CDR3 reads CASSSDGPDEKLFF. The CDR3 DNA reads as TGCGCCAGCAGCTCCGACGGTCCCGATGAAAAACTGTTTTTT.

This clonotype was recorded at least ten times. The chain couples TRBV5-1 to TRBJ2-2; 10 nucleotides agree with TRBD2. CDR1 and CDR2 from the germline V gene are SGHRS and YFSETQ. The V and J ends lost 4 bases and 0 bases, in that order; junction bases with no gene match: 6. The CDR3 sequence is 17 residues long. The CDR3 sequence is CASSPHSGGTNTGELFF. The CDR3 coding sequence is TGCGCCAGCAGCCCGCATAGCGGGGGGACGAACACCGGGGAGCTGTTTTTT.

This clonotype was observed at least ten times. The V call is TRBV18, the J call TRBJ2-1; 11 bases are a match to TRBD1. Germline V gene lookup returns CDR1 KGHSH and CDR2 LQKENI. The CDR3 has 19 amino acids. J gave up 7 bases and V 3 bases, and 17 bases lay outside the gene matches. The CDR3, as DNA: TGTGCCAGCTCACCGATAGCCCCGTCCGGGACAGGGGGGCGTAATGAGCAGTTCTTC. Protein: CASSPIAPSGTGGRNEQFF.

The table lists this clonotype with a few counts. The chain employs TRBV7-6 and TRBJ2-7, with D possibly TRBD1 on 6 matching bases. Germline-derived CDR1 and CDR2 are SGHVS and FNYEAQ. The CDR3 consists of 17 residues. V shed 1 base and J shed 0 bases, with 16 bases lying between them. CDR3 nucleotide sequence: TGTGCCAGCAGCTTAGGAGTTGGTCAGGGGAGCTCCTACGAGCAGTACTTC. Protein sequence: CASSLGVGQGSSYEQYF.